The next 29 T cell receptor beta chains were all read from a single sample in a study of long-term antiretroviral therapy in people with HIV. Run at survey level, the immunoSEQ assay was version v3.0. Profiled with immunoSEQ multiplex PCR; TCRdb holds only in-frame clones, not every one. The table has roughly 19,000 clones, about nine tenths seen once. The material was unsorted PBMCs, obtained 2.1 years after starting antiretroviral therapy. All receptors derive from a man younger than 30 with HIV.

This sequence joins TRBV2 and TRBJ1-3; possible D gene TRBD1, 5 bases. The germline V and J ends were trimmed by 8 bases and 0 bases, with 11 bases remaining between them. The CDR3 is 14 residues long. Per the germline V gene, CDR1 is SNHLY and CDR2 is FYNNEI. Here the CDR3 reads CASAGTDSGNTIYF. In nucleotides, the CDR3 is TGTGCCAGCGCGGGGACGGACTCTGGAAACACCATATATTTT.

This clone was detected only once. CDR3 nucleotide sequence: TGTGCCAGCAGCCCGGGACTAGCGCCTAACATTCAGTACTTC. Protein sequence: CASSPGLAPNIQYF. The chain uses TRBV7-2 and TRBJ2-4, with 10 bases identical to TRBD2. The CDR3 spans 14 residues. Germline V gene sequence: CDR1 SGHTA, CDR2 FQGNSA. J lost 7 bases, V lost 5 bases, and 5 bases had no gene match.

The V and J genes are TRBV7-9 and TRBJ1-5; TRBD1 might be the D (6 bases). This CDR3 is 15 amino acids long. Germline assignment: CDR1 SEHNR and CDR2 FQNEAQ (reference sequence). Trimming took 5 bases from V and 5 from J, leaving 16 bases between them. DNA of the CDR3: TGTGCCAGCAGCCCCGGGGGGGGCAGGGATCAGCCCCAGCATTTT. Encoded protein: CASSPGGGRDQPQHF.

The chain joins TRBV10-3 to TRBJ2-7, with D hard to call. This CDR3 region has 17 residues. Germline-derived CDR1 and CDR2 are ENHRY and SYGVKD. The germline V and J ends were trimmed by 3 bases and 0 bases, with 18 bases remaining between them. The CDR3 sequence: CAISDTTEAPTSYEQYF. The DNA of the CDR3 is TGTGCCATCAGTGACACCACGGAAGCGCCAACCTCCTACGAGCAGTACTTC.

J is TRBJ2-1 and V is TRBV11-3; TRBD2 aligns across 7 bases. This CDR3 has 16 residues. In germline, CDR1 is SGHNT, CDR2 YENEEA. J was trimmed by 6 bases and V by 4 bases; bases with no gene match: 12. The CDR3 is CASSSVVTGRPNEQFF. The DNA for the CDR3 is TGTGCCAGCAGCTCGGTGGTGACCGGGAGGCCCAATGAGCAGTTCTTC.

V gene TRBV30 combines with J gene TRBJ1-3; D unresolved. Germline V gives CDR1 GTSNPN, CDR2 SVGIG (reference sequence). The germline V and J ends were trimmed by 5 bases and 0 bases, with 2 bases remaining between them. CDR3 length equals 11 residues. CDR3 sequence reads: CAWHSGNTIYF. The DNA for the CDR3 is TGTGCCTGGCACTCTGGAAACACCATATATTTT.

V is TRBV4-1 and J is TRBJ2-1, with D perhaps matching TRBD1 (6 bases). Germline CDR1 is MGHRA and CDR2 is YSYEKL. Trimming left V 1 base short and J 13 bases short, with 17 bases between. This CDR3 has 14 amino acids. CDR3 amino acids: CASSQGQIVGGQFF. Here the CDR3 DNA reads TGCGCCAGCAGCCAAGGCCAGATCGTTGGGGGCCAGTTCTTC.

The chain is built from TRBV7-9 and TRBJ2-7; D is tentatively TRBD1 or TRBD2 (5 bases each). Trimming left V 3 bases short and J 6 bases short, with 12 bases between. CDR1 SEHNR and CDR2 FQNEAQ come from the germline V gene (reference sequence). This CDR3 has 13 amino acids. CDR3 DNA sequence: TGTGCCAGCAGCTTCAGCGAGGGGTCCGAGCAGTACTTC. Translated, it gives CASSFSEGSEQYF.

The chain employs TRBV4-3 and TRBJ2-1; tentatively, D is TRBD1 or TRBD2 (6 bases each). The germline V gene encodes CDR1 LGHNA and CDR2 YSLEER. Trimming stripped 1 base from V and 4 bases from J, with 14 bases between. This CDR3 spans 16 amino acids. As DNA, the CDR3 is TGCGCCAGCAGCCAAGTCGAGGGGGGTTTATACAATGAGCAGTTCTTC. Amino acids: CASSQVEGGLYNEQFF.

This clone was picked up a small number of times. Here the CDR3 DNA reads TGTGCCAGTAGGACAAGGGGCTACACTGAAGCTTTCTTT. Residues: CASRTRGYTEAFF. The chain joins TRBV19 to TRBJ1-1; a weak D match, TRBD1 (5 bases). CDR3 length equals 13 residues. Germline CDR1 is LNHDA and CDR2 is SQIVND (reference sequence). V lost 6 bases and J lost 3, with 11 bases in between.

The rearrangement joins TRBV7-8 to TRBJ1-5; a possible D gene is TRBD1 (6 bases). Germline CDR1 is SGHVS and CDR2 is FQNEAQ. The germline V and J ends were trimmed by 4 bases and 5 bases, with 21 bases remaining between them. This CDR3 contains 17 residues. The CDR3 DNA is TGTGCCAGCAGCTACGGGACAAAGTCGGGGTGGGATCAGCCCCAGCATTTT. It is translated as CASSYGTKSGWDQPQHF.

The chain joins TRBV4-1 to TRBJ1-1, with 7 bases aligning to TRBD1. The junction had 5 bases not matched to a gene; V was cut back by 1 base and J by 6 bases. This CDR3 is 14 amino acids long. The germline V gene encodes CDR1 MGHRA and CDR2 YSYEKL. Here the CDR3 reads CASSQAQGGAEAFF. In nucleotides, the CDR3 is TGCGCCAGCAGCCAAGCGCAGGGGGGGGCTGAAGCTTTCTTT.

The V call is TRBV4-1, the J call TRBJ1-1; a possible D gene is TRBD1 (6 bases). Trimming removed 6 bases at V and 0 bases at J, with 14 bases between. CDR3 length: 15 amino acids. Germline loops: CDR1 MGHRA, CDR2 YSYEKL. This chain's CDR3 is CASSPGTLMNTEAFF. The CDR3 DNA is TGCGCCAGCAGTCCTGGGACACTAATGAACACTGAAGCTTTCTTT.

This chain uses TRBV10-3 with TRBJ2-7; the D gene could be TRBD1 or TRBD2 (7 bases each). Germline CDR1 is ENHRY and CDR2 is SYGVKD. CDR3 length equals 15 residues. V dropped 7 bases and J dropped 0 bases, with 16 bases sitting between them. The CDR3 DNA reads TGTGCCATCACCAGGGGGGGGGCGGACTCCTACGAGCAGTACTTC. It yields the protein CAITRGGADSYEQYF.

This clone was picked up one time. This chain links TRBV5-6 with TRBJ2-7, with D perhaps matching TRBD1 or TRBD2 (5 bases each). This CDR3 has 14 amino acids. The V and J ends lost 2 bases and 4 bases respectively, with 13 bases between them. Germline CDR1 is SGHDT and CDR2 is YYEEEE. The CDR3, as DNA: TGTGCCAGCAGCTTATGGGACGTAGGTTACGAGCAGTACTTC. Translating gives CASSLWDVGYEQYF.

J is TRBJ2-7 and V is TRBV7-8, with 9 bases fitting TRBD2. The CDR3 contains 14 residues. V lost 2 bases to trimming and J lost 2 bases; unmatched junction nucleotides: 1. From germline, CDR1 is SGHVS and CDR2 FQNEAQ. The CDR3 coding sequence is TGTGCCAGCAGCTTACTAGCGGGAACCTACGAGCAGTACTTC. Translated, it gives CASSLLAGTYEQYF.

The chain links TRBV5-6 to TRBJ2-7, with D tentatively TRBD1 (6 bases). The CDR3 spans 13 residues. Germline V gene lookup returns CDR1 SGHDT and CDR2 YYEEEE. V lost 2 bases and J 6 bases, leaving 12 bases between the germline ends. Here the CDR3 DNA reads TGTGCCAGCAGCTTATACAGGGCTATCGAGCAGTACTTC. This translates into CASSLYRAIEQYF.

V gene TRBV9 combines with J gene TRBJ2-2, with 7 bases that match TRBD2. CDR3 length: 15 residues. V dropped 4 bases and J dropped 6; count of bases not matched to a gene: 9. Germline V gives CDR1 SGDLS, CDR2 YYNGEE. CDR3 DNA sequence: TGTGCCAGCAGCCCTCAGGGAGGGGTGTCCGGGGAGCTGTTTTTT. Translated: CASSPQGGVSGELFF.

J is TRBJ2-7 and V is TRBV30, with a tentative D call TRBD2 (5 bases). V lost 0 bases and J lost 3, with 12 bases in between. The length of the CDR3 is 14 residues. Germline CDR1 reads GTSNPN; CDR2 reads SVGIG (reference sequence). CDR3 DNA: TGTGCCTGGAGTGTGAGAGACTACTACTACGAGCAGTACTTC. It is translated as CAWSVRDYYYEQYF.

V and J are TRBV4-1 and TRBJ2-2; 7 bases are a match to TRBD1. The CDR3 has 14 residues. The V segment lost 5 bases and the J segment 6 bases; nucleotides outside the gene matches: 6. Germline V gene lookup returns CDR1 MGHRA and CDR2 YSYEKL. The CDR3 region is CASSVRTGAGELFF. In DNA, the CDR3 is TGCGCCAGCAGCGTAAGAACAGGGGCCGGGGAGCTGTTTTTT.

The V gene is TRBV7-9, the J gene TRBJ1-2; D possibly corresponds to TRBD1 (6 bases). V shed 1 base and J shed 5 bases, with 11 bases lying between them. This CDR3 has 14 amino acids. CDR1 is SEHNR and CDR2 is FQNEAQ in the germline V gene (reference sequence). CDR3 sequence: CASSLETRGYGYTF. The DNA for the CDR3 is TGTGCCAGCAGCTTAGAAACCAGGGGATATGGCTACACCTTC.

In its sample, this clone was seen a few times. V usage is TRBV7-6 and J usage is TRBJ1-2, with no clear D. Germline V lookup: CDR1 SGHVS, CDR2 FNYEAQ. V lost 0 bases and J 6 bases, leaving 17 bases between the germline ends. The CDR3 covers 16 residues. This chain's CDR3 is CASSLAEGLPADGYTF. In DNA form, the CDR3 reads TGTGCCAGCAGCTTAGCGGAGGGCCTCCCGGCGGATGGCTACACCTTC. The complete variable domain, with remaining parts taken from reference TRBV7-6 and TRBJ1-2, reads GAGVSQSPRYKVTKRGQDVALRCDPISGHVSLYWYRQALGQGPEFLTYFNYEAQQDKSGLPNDRFSAERPEGSISTLTIQRTEQRDSAMYRCASSLAEGLPADGYTFGSGTRLTVV.

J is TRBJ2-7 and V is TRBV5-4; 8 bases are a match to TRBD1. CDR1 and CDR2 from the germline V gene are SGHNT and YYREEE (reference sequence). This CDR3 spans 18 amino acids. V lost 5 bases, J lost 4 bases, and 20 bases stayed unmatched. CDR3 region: CASRLGGSSDREPYEQYF. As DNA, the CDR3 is TGTGCCAGCAGGTTAGGGGGGTCATCGGACAGGGAACCTTACGAGCAGTACTTC.

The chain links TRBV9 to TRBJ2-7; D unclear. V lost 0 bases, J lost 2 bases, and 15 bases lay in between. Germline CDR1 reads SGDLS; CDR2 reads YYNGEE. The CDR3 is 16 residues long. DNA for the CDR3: TGTGCCAGCAGCGTAGGCGCCTACCCCTCAACCTACGAGCAGTACTTC. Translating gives CASSVGAYPSTYEQYF.

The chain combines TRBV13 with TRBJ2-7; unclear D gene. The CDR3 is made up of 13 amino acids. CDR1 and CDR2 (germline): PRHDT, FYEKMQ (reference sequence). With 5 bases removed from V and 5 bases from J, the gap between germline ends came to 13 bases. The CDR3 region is CASSHKVGDEQYF. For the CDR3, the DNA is TGTGCCAGCAGCCACAAAGTAGGCGACGAGCAGTACTTC.

CDR3 sequence (DNA): TGTGCCAGCCGAGGGTGGGCGATCTACAATGAGCAGTTCTTC. The encoded protein is CASRGWAIYNEQFF. The gene calls are TRBV6-5 and TRBJ2-1, with D maybe TRBD2 (5 bases). This CDR3 is built from 14 residues. In germline, CDR1 is MNHEY, CDR2 SVGAGI. The V end lost 8 bases, the J end lost 3 bases, and 14 bases lay between the germline ends.

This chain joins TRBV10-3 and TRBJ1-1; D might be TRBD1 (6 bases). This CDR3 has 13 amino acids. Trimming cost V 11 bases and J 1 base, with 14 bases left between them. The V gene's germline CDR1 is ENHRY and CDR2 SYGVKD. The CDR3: CAGARGPNTEAFF. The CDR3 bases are TGTGCCGGCGCTCGGGGGCCGAACACTGAAGCTTTCTTT.

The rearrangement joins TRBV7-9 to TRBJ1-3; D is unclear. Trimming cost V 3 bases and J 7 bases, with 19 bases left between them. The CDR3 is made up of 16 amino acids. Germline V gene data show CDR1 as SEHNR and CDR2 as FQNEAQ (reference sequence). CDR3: CASSFEEDLNRNTIYF. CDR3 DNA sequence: TGTGCCAGCAGCTTTGAGGAAGACCTTAATAGGAACACCATATATTTT.

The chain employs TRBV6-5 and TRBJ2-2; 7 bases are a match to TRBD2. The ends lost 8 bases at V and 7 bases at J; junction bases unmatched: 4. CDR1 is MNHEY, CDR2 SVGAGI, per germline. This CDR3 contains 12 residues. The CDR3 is CASGPGGGELFF. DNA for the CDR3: TGTGCCAGCGGCCCGGGGGGCGGGGAGCTGTTTTTT.